This entry features one T cell receptor (beta chain) sequence. Those who participated ranged in age from about 18 to 89 years and resided in under 25 US areas. Donors in Cohort 3 counted as recovered after two negative PCRs, clearance, or symptom resolution. Sequencing was performed with immunoSEQ multiplex PCR; in TCRdb, only in-frame clones are kept and a portion is missing. The data hold around 230,000 clones, with roughly 79% observed a single time. The V end was cut by 5 bases, the J end by 7 bases, with 8 bases between. CDR1 and CDR2 from the germline V gene are SGHTA and FQGNSA. This CDR3 is built from 11 residues. The sample is drawn from a study of blood T cell repertoires in COVID-19. Looking at the study overall: Spain, Italy and the United States supplied samples that represented acute and convalescent COVID-19. PBMCs, B-cell-depleted T cells, or T cells provided the cDNA or gDNA that made up the material.

The chain has TRBV7-2 and TRBJ2-5; no clear D. Sequenced: PBMCs or T cells enriched from blood (not recorded which). The receptor's source is a middle-aged man who had recovered from COVID-19. CDR3 sequence: CASSEHGTQYF. CDR3 in DNA: TGTGCCAGCAGCGAGCATGGGACCCAGTACTTC.